Listed below are T cell receptor beta chains from one sample, sequenced in a study of shared clonotypes between healthy human individuals. The data were produced by immunoSEQ multiplex PCR, yet TCRdb's version contains in-frame clones alone and is incomplete. The sample holds more than 2,000,000 clones; 93% are singletons and the top ten take under 0.45%. Source material: naive CD4+ T cells from PBMCs. The receptor set was obtained from a man between 18 and 29 years old in good health. Some clones in this sample may be carry-over from other donors' samples. The CDR3 runs from the conserved cysteine through the conserved F or W. Each record gives: clone size, D gene, J gene, V gene, CDR3 DNA, CDR3 protein. A D gene is named only where the DNA matches it firmly. Clone size appears in some rows only: once, few, many, or a class for an expanded clone.

abundance: .
d_gene: .
j_gene: TRBJ1-1
v_gene: TRBV7-2
CDR3nt: TGTGCCAGCAGCTTAGAATGGGGCCGGCAAGCTTTCTTT
CDR3aa: CASSLEWGRQAFF

abundance: .
d_gene: .
j_gene: TRBJ1-1
v_gene: TRBV6-5
CDR3nt: TGTGCCAGCAGCACTCCGGGGTTTACTGAAGCTTTCTTT
CDR3aa: CASSTPGFTEAFF

abundance: .
d_gene: .
j_gene: TRBJ1-2
v_gene: TRBV6-5
CDR3nt: TGTGCCAGCAGGGGTACGATAGGGGCTGGAGGCTACACCTTC
CDR3aa: CASRGTIGAGGYTF

abundance: few
d_gene: .
j_gene: TRBJ1-5
v_gene: TRBV2
CDR3nt: TGTGCCAGCAGCCGGGATTCCTCGGGCAATCAGCCCCAGCATTTT
CDR3aa: CASSRDSSGNQPQHF

abundance: .
d_gene: .
j_gene: TRBJ2-1
v_gene: TRBV28
CDR3nt: TGTGCCAGCAGTTCACAGGGCAATGAGCAGTTCTTC
CDR3aa: CASSSQGNEQFF

abundance: .
d_gene: .
j_gene: TRBJ1-5
v_gene: TRBV4-1
CDR3nt: TGCGCCAGCAGCCAGGGGCGGGGGCAGCCCCAGCATTTT
CDR3aa: CASSQGRGQPQHF

abundance: .
d_gene: TRBD2
j_gene: TRBJ2-5
v_gene: TRBV25-1
CDR3nt: TGTGCCAGCAGTGAACGGTGGCCCTCGGGGGGAGAGACCCAGTACTTC
CDR3aa: CASSERWPSGGETQYF

abundance: .
d_gene: TRBD1
j_gene: TRBJ2-7
v_gene: TRBV5-1
CDR3nt: TGCGCCACCCGACCTCCGGGACAGAGCTACGAGCAGTACTTC
CDR3aa: CATRPPGQSYEQYF

abundance: .
d_gene: TRBD1
j_gene: TRBJ1-4
v_gene: TRBV5-1
CDR3nt: TGCGCCAGCAGCATCGACAGGGGTTCAAAACTGTTTTTT
CDR3aa: CASSIDRGSKLFF

abundance: .
d_gene: .
j_gene: TRBJ1-1
v_gene: TRBV5-1
CDR3nt: TGCGCCAGCAGTTCACAGATTATGAACACTGAAGCTTTCTTT
CDR3aa: CASSSQIMNTEAFF

abundance: .
d_gene: .
j_gene: TRBJ2-3
v_gene: TRBV25-1
CDR3nt: TGTGCCAGCAGTGTTTTCGGGACAGATACGCAGTATTTT
CDR3aa: CASSVFGTDTQYF

abundance: .
d_gene: TRBD1
j_gene: TRBJ2-5
v_gene: TRBV18
CDR3nt: TGTGCCAGCTCGGGGGACAGGGCACAAGAGACCCAGTACTTC
CDR3aa: CASSGDRAQETQYF

abundance: few
d_gene: .
j_gene: TRBJ1-5
v_gene: TRBV28
CDR3nt: TGTGCCAGCAGTTTCCAAGTTGATCAGCCCCAGCATTTT
CDR3aa: CASSFQVDQPQHF

abundance: .
d_gene: .
j_gene: TRBJ1-3
v_gene: TRBV7-3
CDR3nt: TGTGCCAGCAGCCTTAATTCCGGCTCTGGAAACACCATATATTTT
CDR3aa: CASSLNSGSGNTIYF

abundance: .
d_gene: .
j_gene: TRBJ2-7
v_gene: TRBV28
CDR3nt: TGTGCCAGCTGGAGTGGCCTAGCGCCCTACGAGCAGTACTTC
CDR3aa: CASWSGLAPYEQYF

abundance: .
d_gene: .
j_gene: TRBJ2-7
v_gene: TRBV5-1
CDR3nt: TGCGCCAGCAGCGACAGATTGGCCTCACAGGGCTCCTACGAGCAGTACTTC
CDR3aa: CASSDRLASQGSYEQYF

abundance: .
d_gene: TRBD2
j_gene: TRBJ2-5
v_gene: TRBV9
CDR3nt: TGTGCCAGCAGCGTTACTAGCGGGACCAACCAAGAGACCCAGTACTTC
CDR3aa: CASSVTSGTNQETQYF

abundance: .
d_gene: .
j_gene: TRBJ2-7
v_gene: TRBV28
CDR3nt: TGTGCCAGCAGGAGCCTCTCCTACGAGCAGTACTTC
CDR3aa: CASRSLSYEQYF

abundance: .
d_gene: .
j_gene: TRBJ1-2
v_gene: TRBV19
CDR3nt: TGTGCCAGTAGTACCGGGAGGGGACTCCTCTATGGCTACACCTTC
CDR3aa: CASSTGRGLLYGYTF

abundance: .
d_gene: TRBD1
j_gene: TRBJ1-1
v_gene: TRBV5-1
CDR3nt: TGCGCCAGCAGCTTGATGATGATAGGGACAGGGAACACTGAAGCTTTCTTT
CDR3aa: CASSLMMIGTGNTEAFF

abundance: .
d_gene: .
j_gene: TRBJ2-5
v_gene: TRBV2
CDR3nt: TGTGCCAGCAGTGCACAGGCTTTTGAAGAGACCCAGTACTTC
CDR3aa: CASSAQAFEETQYF

abundance: .
d_gene: .
j_gene: TRBJ1-5
v_gene: TRBV6-5
CDR3nt: TGTGCCAGCAGTTACTCTCGGAACAATCAGCCCCAGCATTTT
CDR3aa: CASSYSRNNQPQHF

abundance: .
d_gene: .
j_gene: TRBJ2-4
v_gene: TRBV25-1
CDR3nt: TGTGCCAGCAGTGAATTTACAGGGAGGGATACCAAAAACATTCAGTACTTC
CDR3aa: CASSEFTGRDTKNIQYF

abundance: once
d_gene: TRBD2
j_gene: TRBJ2-7
v_gene: TRBV4-2
CDR3nt: TGTGCCAGCAGCCAATCGCTAGCGGGAGTTTACGAGCAGTACTTC
CDR3aa: CASSQSLAGVYEQYF

abundance: .
d_gene: TRBD2
j_gene: TRBJ2-1
v_gene: TRBV9
CDR3nt: TGTGCCAGCAGCCGCGGGAGCGGGAGGGCCGATGAGCAGTTCTTC
CDR3aa: CASSRGSGRADEQFF

abundance: .
d_gene: TRBD1
j_gene: TRBJ1-1
v_gene: TRBV18
CDR3nt: TGTGCCAGCTCTCGACAGGGGTCGTTCACTGAAGCTTTCTTT
CDR3aa: CASSRQGSFTEAFF

abundance: .
d_gene: TRBD2
j_gene: TRBJ2-7
v_gene: TRBV6-6
CDR3nt: TGTGCCAGCAGTTCCTCAAGGGAGGGGAGGGACGAGCAGTACTTC
CDR3aa: CASSSSREGRDEQYF

abundance: .
d_gene: TRBD1
j_gene: TRBJ2-5
v_gene: TRBV29-1
CDR3nt: TGCAGCGTTGTAGATTTCCGCCAGGGGGCATTTGGGGAGACCCAGTACTTC
CDR3aa: CSVVDFRQGAFGETQYF

abundance: .
d_gene: TRBD2
j_gene: TRBJ2-7
v_gene: TRBV2
CDR3nt: TGTGCCAGCAGGGGCGGACTAGCGGGAGGGTTTGGGAACGAGCAGTACTTC
CDR3aa: CASRGGLAGGFGNEQYF

abundance: .
d_gene: TRBD1
j_gene: TRBJ1-2
v_gene: TRBV10-3
CDR3nt: TGTGCCACGAGGGACAGAAAAGAGTATGGCTACACCTTC
CDR3aa: CATRDRKEYGYTF

abundance: .
d_gene: TRBD2
j_gene: TRBJ2-7
v_gene: TRBV5-4
CDR3nt: TGTGCCAGCAGCATGGGACTAGCGGGAGCTCCCTACGAGCAGTACTTC
CDR3aa: CASSMGLAGAPYEQYF

abundance: .
d_gene: TRBD2
j_gene: TRBJ2-1
v_gene: TRBV7-9
CDR3nt: TGTGCCAGCAGCGGGACTAGCCCGGTTAACAATGAGCAGTTCTTC
CDR3aa: CASSGTSPVNNEQFF

abundance: .
d_gene: TRBD1
j_gene: TRBJ1-1
v_gene: TRBV18
CDR3nt: TGTGCCAGCTCACCGGGGCCCGGACAGGCGAACACTGAAGCTTTCTTT
CDR3aa: CASSPGPGQANTEAFF

abundance: .
d_gene: .
j_gene: TRBJ2-2
v_gene: TRBV5-1
CDR3nt: TGCGCCAGCAGCTATATAGCGGACACCGGGGAGCTGTTTTTT
CDR3aa: CASSYIADTGELFF

abundance: .
d_gene: .
j_gene: TRBJ2-3
v_gene: TRBV12-2
CDR3nt: TGTGCAAGTCGCATCGGGGCTCCCCATACGCAGTATTTT
CDR3aa: CASRIGAPHTQYF

abundance: .
d_gene: TRBD1
j_gene: TRBJ1-4
v_gene: TRBV4-1
CDR3nt: TGCGCCAGCAGCCAAAAAGGGGGCTCTAATGAAAAACTGTTTTTT
CDR3aa: CASSQKGGSNEKLFF

abundance: .
d_gene: .
j_gene: TRBJ2-7
v_gene: TRBV7-7
CDR3nt: TGTGCCAGCAGCTTAGCGGTATCGTACGAGCAGTACTTC
CDR3aa: CASSLAVSYEQYF

abundance: .
d_gene: .
j_gene: TRBJ2-5
v_gene: TRBV29-1
CDR3nt: TGCAGCGTCGGACGGGCAGGAGAGACCCAGTACTTC
CDR3aa: CSVGRAGETQYF

abundance: .
d_gene: .
j_gene: TRBJ2-2
v_gene: TRBV5-4
CDR3nt: TGTGCCAGCAGCTCAGGGTACGGGACGGGCAACACCGGGGAGCTGTTTTTT
CDR3aa: CASSSGYGTGNTGELFF

abundance: .
d_gene: .
j_gene: TRBJ2-1
v_gene: TRBV6-5
CDR3nt: TGTGCCAGCAGTTTCCAGGGACTCGCTAGTCAAAATGAGCAGTTCTTC
CDR3aa: CASSFQGLASQNEQFF

abundance: .
d_gene: .
j_gene: TRBJ1-6
v_gene: TRBV4-2
CDR3nt: TGTGCCAGCAGCCAAGAACCGGGGAATTCACCCCTCCACTTT
CDR3aa: CASSQEPGNSPLHF

abundance: .
d_gene: .
j_gene: TRBJ2-1
v_gene: TRBV11-1
CDR3nt: TGTGCCAGCAGTTCTCGCCTACAGGGTGAGCAGTTCTTC
CDR3aa: CASSSRLQGEQFF

abundance: .
d_gene: TRBD1
j_gene: TRBJ2-7
v_gene: TRBV6-6
CDR3nt: TGTGCCAGCAGTTCTAGACAGGGGTATAGATACGAGCAGTACTTC
CDR3aa: CASSSRQGYRYEQYF

abundance: .
d_gene: TRBD1
j_gene: TRBJ2-7
v_gene: TRBV27
CDR3nt: TGTGCCAGCAGTTTAGTGGGCGATCGACAGGGGGCCAGACAGTACTTC
CDR3aa: CASSLVGDRQGARQYF

abundance: few
d_gene: .
j_gene: TRBJ1-2
v_gene: TRBV30
CDR3nt: TGTGCCTGGAAGGACAGCGTCTATGGCTACACCTTC
CDR3aa: CAWKDSVYGYTF

abundance: .
d_gene: TRBD1
j_gene: TRBJ2-2
v_gene: TRBV6-6
CDR3nt: TGTGCCAGCAGTTTTGACAGGGGCACCGGGGAGCTGTTTTTT
CDR3aa: CASSFDRGTGELFF

abundance: .
d_gene: TRBD1
j_gene: TRBJ2-2
v_gene: TRBV9
CDR3nt: TGTGCCAGCAGCCCAAGGGACAGGGCAGCCGGGGAGCTGTTTTTT
CDR3aa: CASSPRDRAAGELFF